This TCR beta chain was captured by sequencing in a study of T-cell reconstitution after alpha-beta-depleted transplantation in children. Notes on the study in general: Once a year had passed after transplant, T-cell counts and diversity came mostly from newly produced T cells. After transplant, at about two months, alpha-beta T cells were reportedly derived from several hundred expanded graft clones. Some patients owed their high day-60 TCRbeta diversity to surviving recipient T cells and thymic progenitors.

With respect to this clonotype: No antigen is known for it.

Preparation of the TCRbeta library was carried out with unique molecular identifiers. Each CDR3 protein gets one entry after TCRdb re-called the PCR reads with MiXCR. The sample holds just under 150,000 distinct CDR3 sequences, roughly 8.8% seen once. V lost 5 bases, J lost 0 bases, and 4 bases stayed unmatched. The CDR3 has 14 amino acids. In germline, CDR1 is DFQATT, CDR2 SNEGSKA (reference sequence). The chain is built from TRBV20-1 and TRBJ2-3; 8 nucleotides align to TRBD2. The sample here was PBMCs, mostly from graft donor cells, taken 180 days after TCRalphabeta/CD19-depleted stem cell transplant. The clonotype originates from a female patient younger than 10 who had a stem cell transplant for congenital amegakaryocytic thrombocytopenia, so the T cells may come from the graft donor. The CDR3 nucleotides read TGCAGTGCTGGAGCGGGAGCAAGCACAGATACGCAGTATTTT. Protein: CSAGAGASTDTQYF.